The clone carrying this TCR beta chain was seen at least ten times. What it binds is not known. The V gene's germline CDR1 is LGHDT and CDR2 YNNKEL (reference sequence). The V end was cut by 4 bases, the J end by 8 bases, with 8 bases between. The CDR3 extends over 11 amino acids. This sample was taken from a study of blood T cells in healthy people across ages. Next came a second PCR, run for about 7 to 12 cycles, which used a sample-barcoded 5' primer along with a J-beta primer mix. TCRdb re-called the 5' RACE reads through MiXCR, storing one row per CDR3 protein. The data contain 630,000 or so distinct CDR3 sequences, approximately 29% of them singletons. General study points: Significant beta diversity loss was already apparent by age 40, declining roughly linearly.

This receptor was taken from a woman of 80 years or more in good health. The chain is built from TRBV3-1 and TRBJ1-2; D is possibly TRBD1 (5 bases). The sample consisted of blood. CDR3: CASSPGWGYTF. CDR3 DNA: TGTGCCAGCAGCCCAGGGTGGGGCTACACCTTC.